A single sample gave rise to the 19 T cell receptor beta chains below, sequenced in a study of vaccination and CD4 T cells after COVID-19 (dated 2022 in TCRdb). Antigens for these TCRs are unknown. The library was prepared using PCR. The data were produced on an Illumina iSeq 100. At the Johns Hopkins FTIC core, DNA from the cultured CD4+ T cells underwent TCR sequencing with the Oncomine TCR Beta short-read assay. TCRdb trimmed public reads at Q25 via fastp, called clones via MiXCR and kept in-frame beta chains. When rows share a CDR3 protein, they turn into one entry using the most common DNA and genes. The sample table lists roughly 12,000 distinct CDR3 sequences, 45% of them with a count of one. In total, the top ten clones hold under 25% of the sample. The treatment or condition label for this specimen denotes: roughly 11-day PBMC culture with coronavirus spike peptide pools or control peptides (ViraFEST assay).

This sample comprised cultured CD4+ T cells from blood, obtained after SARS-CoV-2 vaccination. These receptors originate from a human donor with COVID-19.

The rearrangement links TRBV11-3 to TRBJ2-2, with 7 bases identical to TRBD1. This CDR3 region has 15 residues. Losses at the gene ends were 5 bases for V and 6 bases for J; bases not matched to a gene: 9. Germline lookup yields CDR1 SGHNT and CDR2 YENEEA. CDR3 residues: CASSREQGIPGELFF. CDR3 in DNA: TGTGCCAGCAGCCGGGAACAGGGGATCCCCGGGGAGCTGTTTTTT.

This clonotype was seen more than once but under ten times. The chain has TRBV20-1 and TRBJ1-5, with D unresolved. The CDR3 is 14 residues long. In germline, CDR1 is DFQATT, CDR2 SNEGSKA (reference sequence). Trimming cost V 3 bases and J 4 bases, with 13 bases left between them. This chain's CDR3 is CSASSRQSNQPQHF. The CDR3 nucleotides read TGCAGTGCTAGTAGTCGGCAGTCGAATCAGCCCCAGCATTTT.

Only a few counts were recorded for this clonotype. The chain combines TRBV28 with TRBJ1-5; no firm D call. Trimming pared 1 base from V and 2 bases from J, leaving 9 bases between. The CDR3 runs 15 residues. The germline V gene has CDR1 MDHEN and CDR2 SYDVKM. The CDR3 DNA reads TGTGCCAGCAGTTTATTGGGTAGGGGCAATCAGCCCCAGCATTTT. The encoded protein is CASSLLGRGNQPQHF.

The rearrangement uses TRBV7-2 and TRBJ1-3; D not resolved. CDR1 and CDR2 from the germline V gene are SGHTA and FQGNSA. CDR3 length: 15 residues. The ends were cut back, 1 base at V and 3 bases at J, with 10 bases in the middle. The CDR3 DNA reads TGTGCCAGCAGCTTAGTTGGGTTAAGTGGAAACACCATATATTTT. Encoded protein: CASSLVGLSGNTIYF.

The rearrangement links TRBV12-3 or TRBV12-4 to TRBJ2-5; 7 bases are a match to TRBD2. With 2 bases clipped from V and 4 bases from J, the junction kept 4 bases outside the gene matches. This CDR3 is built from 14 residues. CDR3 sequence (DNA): TGTGCCAGCAGTTTAAGGGGAGGGGCAGAGACCCAGTACTTC. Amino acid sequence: CASSLRGGAETQYF.

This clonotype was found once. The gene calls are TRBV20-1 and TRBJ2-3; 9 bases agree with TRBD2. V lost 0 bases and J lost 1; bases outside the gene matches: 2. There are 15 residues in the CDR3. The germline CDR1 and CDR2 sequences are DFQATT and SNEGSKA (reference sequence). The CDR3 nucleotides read TGCAGTGCTAGAGATCCTAGCGGGGGCACAGATACGCAGTATTTT. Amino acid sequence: CSARDPSGGTDTQYF.

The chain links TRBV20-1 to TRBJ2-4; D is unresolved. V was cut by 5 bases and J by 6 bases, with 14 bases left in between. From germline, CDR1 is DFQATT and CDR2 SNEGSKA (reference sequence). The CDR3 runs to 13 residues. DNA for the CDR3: TGCAGTGCTCTCGGGTCGGGCGGAAACATTCAGTACTTC. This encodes CSALGSGGNIQYF.

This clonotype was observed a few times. The CDR3 sequence is CASSLDRGQDQPQHF. In DNA, the CDR3 is TGTGCCAGCAGCTTAGACAGGGGGCAGGATCAGCCCCAGCATTTT. This chain joins TRBV7-2 and TRBJ1-5, with 9 bases fitting TRBD1. CDR1 and CDR2 from the germline V gene are SGHTA and FQGNSA. The trim removed 1 base at V and 5 bases at J, leaving 3 bases unmatched. The CDR3 consists of 15 residues.

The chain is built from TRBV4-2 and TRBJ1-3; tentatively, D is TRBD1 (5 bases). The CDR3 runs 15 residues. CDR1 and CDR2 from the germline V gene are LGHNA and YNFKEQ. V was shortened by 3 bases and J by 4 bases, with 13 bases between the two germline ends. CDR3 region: CASSQVTGAGNTIYF. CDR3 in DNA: TGTGCCAGCAGCCAGGTAACAGGTGCCGGAAACACCATATATTTT.

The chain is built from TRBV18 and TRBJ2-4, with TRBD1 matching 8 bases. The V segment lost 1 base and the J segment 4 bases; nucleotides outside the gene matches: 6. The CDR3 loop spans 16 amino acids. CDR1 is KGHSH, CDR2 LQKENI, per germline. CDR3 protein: CASSPLDRTGKNIQYF. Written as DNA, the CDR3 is TGTGCCAGCTCACCACTAGATCGGACAGGGAAAAACATTCAGTACTTC.

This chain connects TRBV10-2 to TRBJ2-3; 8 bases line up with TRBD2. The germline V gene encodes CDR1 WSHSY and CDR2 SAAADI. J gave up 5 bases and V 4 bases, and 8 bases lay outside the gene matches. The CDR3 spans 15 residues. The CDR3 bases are TGCGCCAGCAGTGCTCCGGCGGGGGGAATAGATACGCAGTATTTT. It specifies CASSAPAGGIDTQYF.

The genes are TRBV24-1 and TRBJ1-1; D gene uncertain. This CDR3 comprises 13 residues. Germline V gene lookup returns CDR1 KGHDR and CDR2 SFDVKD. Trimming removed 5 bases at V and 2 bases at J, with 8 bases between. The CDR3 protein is CATSGQANTEAFF. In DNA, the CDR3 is TGTGCCACCAGTGGTCAGGCCAACACTGAAGCTTTCTTT.

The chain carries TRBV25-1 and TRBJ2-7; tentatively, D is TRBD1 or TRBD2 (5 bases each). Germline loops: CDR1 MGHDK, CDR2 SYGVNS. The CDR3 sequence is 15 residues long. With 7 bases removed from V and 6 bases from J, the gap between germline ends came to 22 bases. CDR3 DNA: TGTGCCAGCAATCGATGTCACGGGACGCTTTGCGAGCAGTACTTC. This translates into CASNRCHGTLCEQYF.

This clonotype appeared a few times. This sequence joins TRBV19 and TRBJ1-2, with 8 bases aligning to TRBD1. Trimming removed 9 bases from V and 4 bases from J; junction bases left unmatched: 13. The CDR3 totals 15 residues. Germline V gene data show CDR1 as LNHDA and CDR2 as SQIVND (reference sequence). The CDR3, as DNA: TGTGCCAGCAGAATCCTACAGGGGGTGGGCTATGGCTACACCTTC. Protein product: CASRILQGVGYGYTF.

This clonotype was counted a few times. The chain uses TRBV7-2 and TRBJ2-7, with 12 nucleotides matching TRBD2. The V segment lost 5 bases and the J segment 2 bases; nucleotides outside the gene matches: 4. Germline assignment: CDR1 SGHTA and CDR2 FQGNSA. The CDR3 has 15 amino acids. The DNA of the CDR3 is TGTGCCAGCAGCCTCACTAGCGGGGGGACCTACGAGCAGTACTTC. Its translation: CASSLTSGGTYEQYF. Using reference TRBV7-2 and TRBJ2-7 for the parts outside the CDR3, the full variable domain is GAGVSQSPSNKVTEKGKDVELRCDPISGHTALYWYRQSLGQGLEFLIYFQGNSAPDKSGLPSDRFSAERTGGSVSTLTIQRTQQEDSAVYLCASSLTSGGTYEQYFGPGTRLTVT.

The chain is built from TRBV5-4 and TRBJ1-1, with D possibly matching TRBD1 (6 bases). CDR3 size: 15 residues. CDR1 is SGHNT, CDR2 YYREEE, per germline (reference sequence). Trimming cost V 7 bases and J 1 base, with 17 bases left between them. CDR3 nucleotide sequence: TGTGCCAGCTACCCTTGGGGCAGGGGGAACACTGAAGCTTTCTTT. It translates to CASYPWGRGNTEAFF.

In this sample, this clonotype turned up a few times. In DNA form, the CDR3 reads TGTGCCAGTAGTATTGTGGGGGCCGACACTGAAGCTTTCTTT. This translates into CASSIVGADTEAFF. The chain uses TRBV19 and TRBJ1-1; possibly TRBD1 for D (6 bases). From germline, CDR1 is LNHDA and CDR2 SQIVND (reference sequence). Trimming removed 3 bases from V and 3 bases from J, with 11 bases in between. The CDR3 has 14 residues.

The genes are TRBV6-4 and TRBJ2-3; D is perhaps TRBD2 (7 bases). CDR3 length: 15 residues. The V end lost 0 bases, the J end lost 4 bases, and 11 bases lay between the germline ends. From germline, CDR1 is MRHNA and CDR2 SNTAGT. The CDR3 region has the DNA TGTGCCAGCAGTGACTCAGGGGGAGGGGCAGATACGCAGTATTTT. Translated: CASSDSGGGADTQYF.

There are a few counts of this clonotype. CDR3 loop: CASSAGWNMPIGNTIYF. For the CDR3, the DNA is TGTGCCAGTAGTGCTGGCTGGAACATGCCCATTGGAAACACCATATATTTT. The chain has TRBV19 and TRBJ1-3; D is uncertain. The CDR3 is 17 residues long. Germline CDR1 LNHDA, CDR2 SQIVND (reference sequence). Trimming stripped 5 bases from V and 3 bases from J, with 20 bases between.